The clone carrying this T cell receptor (beta chain) was recorded many times. Its antigen is still unknown. TCRdb re-called the 5' RACE reads with MiXCR, one entry per CDR3 protein. The sample includes some 250,000 distinct CDR3 sequences, 7.5% to 9% of them seen just once. This sample stems from a study of CD8 T cells in ankylosing spondylitis. Findings and caveats of the study: Clones tied to disease were said to be significantly enriched in matched ankylosing spondylitis synovial fluid.

Germline values: CDR1 SGHTA, CDR2 FQGNSA. V shed 6 bases, J shed 4 bases, and the junction held 6 bases outside the gene matches. This CDR3 spans 15 amino acids. The chain couples TRBV7-2 to TRBJ2-2; TRBD1 matches 9 bases. The source is a male donor with ankylosing spondylitis or in good health (not recorded which). Sequencing was performed on blood, either unsorted or a sorted T cell fraction (not recorded which). CDR3 loop: CASSLQGAGTGELFF. CDR3 DNA: TGTGCCAGCAGTTTACAGGGGGCAGGCACCGGGGAGCTGTTTTTT.